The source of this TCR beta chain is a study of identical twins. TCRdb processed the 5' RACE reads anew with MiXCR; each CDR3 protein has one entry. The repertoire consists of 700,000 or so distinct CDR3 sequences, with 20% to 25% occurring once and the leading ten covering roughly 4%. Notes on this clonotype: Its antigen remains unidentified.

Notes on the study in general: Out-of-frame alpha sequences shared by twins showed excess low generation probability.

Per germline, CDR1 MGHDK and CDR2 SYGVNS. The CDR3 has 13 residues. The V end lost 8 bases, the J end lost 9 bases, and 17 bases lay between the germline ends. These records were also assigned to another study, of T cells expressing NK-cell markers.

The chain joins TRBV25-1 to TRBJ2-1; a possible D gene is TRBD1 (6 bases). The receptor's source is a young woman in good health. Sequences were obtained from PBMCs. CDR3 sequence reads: CASSPKGDPEQFF. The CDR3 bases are TGTGCCAGCTCCCCCAAGGGGGACCCTGAGCAGTTCTTC.